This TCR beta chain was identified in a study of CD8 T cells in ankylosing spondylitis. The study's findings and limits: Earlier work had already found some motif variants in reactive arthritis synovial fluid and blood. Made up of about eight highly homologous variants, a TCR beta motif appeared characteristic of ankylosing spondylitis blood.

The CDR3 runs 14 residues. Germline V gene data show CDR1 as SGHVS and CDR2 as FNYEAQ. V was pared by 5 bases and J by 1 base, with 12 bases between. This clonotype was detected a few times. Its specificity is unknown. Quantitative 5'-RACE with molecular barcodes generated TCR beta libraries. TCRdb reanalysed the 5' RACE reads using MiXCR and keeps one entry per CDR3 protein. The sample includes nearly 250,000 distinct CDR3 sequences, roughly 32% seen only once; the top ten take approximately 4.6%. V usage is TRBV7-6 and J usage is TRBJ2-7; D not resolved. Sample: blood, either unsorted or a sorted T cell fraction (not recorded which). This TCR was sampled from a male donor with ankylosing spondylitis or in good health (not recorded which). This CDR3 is CASSPEVGSYEQYF. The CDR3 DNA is TGTGCCAGCAGCCCCGAGGTGGGGTCCTACGAGCAGTACTTC.